This is a list of T cell receptor beta chains from one sample in a study of blood T cell repertoires in COVID-19. Measured with immunoSEQ multiplex PCR; TCRdb has only the in-frame clones, and not every one. Among hundreds of thousands of clones, 70% to 90% were seen once, and the ten largest hold about 6%. Sequenced input: PBMCs or T cells enriched from blood (not recorded which). These receptors all stem from a woman aged 40-49 years who had recovered from COVID-19. Each CDR3 is given with its conserved first and last residue. D genes are given only for firm matches. Size values are once, few and many counts, or a class for expanded clones, and some rows have none.

j_call: TRBJ2-1; d_call: TRBD2; clone_size: .; v_call: TRBV19; cdr3_nt: TGTGCCAGTACCGAATCGGGGCTAGCGGGAGATGAGCAGTTCTTC; cdr3_aa: CASTESGLAGDEQFF
j_call: TRBJ2-1; d_call: TRBD2; clone_size: .; v_call: TRBV5-1; cdr3_nt: TGCGCCAGCAGCTTCGGGACTAGCGGGAGGATCTCCTACAATGAGCAGTTCTTC; cdr3_aa: CASSFGTSGRISYNEQFF
j_call: TRBJ1-1; d_call: .; clone_size: .; v_call: TRBV7-8; cdr3_nt: TGTGCCAGCAGCTCCACCGGCGGGTCAGGATTCATGAACACTGAAGCTTTCTTT; cdr3_aa: CASSSTGGSGFMNTEAFF
j_call: TRBJ2-3; d_call: TRBD2; clone_size: .; v_call: TRBV4-1; cdr3_nt: TGCGCCAGCAGCCAAGGAGGAGCAGCGGGAGGGCCGAACACAGATACGCAGTATTTT; cdr3_aa: CASSQGGAAGGPNTDTQYF
j_call: TRBJ2-1; d_call: .; clone_size: .; v_call: TRBV6-5; cdr3_nt: TGTGCCAGCAGTAGACAGGACTACAATGAGCAGTTCTTC; cdr3_aa: CASSRQDYNEQFF
j_call: TRBJ2-7; d_call: TRBD2; clone_size: once; v_call: TRBV4-3; cdr3_nt: TGCGCCAGCAGCCAAGATTGGGGTGGCGGGAGGGCTAGCTCCTACGAGCAGTACTTC; cdr3_aa: CASSQDWGGGRASSYEQYF
j_call: TRBJ2-1; d_call: .; clone_size: .; v_call: TRBV30; cdr3_nt: TGTGCCTGGAGTGTACAGGACAATGAGCAGTTCTTC; cdr3_aa: CAWSVQDNEQFF
j_call: TRBJ2-7; d_call: TRBD2; clone_size: .; v_call: TRBV7-2; cdr3_nt: TGTGCCAGCAGCTTAGTGGGACTAGCGGGAGATTTCTTCTACGAGCAGTACTTC; cdr3_aa: CASSLVGLAGDFFYEQYF
j_call: TRBJ2-1; d_call: .; clone_size: few; v_call: TRBV5-6; cdr3_nt: TGTGCCAGCAGCTTGGCACTATCTTACAATGAGCAGTTCTTC; cdr3_aa: CASSLALSYNEQFF
j_call: TRBJ2-7; d_call: .; clone_size: .; v_call: TRBV6-6; cdr3_nt: TGTGCCAGCAGCCACCCGATGGACTCCCCTGAGCAGTACTTC; cdr3_aa: CASSHPMDSPEQYF
j_call: TRBJ2-7; d_call: .; clone_size: .; v_call: TRBV12-3/TRBV12-4; cdr3_nt: TGTGCCAGCACCAGGACTAATTCCTACGAGCAGTACTTC; cdr3_aa: CASTRTNSYEQYF
j_call: TRBJ1-2; d_call: .; clone_size: .; v_call: TRBV3-1/TRBV3-2; cdr3_nt: TGTGCCAGCAGCCGAACAGGGCCTGATGGCTATGGCTACACCTTC; cdr3_aa: CASSRTGPDGYGYTF
j_call: TRBJ2-7; d_call: .; clone_size: .; v_call: TRBV6-2/TRBV6-3; cdr3_nt: TGTGCCAGCAGTCGACTAGGCCTCTACTACGAGCAGTACTTC; cdr3_aa: CASSRLGLYYEQYF
j_call: TRBJ2-2; d_call: TRBD1; clone_size: few; v_call: TRBV4-2; cdr3_nt: TGTGCCAGCAGCCAATCGACAGGGGCTTTAAACACCGGGGAGCTGTTTTTT; cdr3_aa: CASSQSTGALNTGELFF
j_call: TRBJ2-1; d_call: TRBD2; clone_size: .; v_call: TRBV6-2/TRBV6-3; cdr3_nt: TGTGCCAGCAGTTATAGGACTAGCGGGAGCCATGAGCAGTTCTTC; cdr3_aa: CASSYRTSGSHEQFF
j_call: TRBJ2-1; d_call: TRBD2; clone_size: .; v_call: TRBV5-6; cdr3_nt: TGTGCCAGCAGCTTGGAGGAGGCAGTGCGGGAGAGTAATGAGCAGTTCTTC; cdr3_aa: CASSLEEAVRESNEQFF
j_call: TRBJ1-4; d_call: .; clone_size: .; v_call: TRBV18; cdr3_nt: TGTGCCAGCTCACCACTAGCCACAACTAATGAAAAACTGTTTTTT; cdr3_aa: CASSPLATTNEKLFF
j_call: TRBJ2-7; d_call: .; clone_size: once; v_call: TRBV7-2; cdr3_nt: TGTGCCAGCAGTCGGACACCTCCTTACGAGCAGTACTTC; cdr3_aa: CASSRTPPYEQYF
j_call: TRBJ2-5; d_call: TRBD2; clone_size: .; v_call: TRBV5-1; cdr3_nt: TGCGCCAGCAGCCTTCTAGCGGGAGCCGCTGAGACCCAGTACTTC; cdr3_aa: CASSLLAGAAETQYF
j_call: TRBJ1-2; d_call: .; clone_size: .; v_call: TRBV7-2; cdr3_nt: TGTGCCAGCAGCTTAGGGGGAGGGGGGTATGGCTACACCTTC; cdr3_aa: CASSLGGGGYGYTF
j_call: TRBJ1-1; d_call: .; clone_size: once; v_call: TRBV29-1; cdr3_nt: TGCAGCGCTGAAAAAGGGGTGAACACTGAAGCTTTCTTT; cdr3_aa: CSAEKGVNTEAFF
j_call: TRBJ2-7; d_call: TRBD2; clone_size: once; v_call: TRBV4-2; cdr3_nt: TGTGCCAGCAGCCGGACTAGCTCCTACGAGCAGTACTTC; cdr3_aa: CASSRTSSYEQYF
j_call: TRBJ2-7; d_call: TRBD2; clone_size: .; v_call: TRBV28; cdr3_nt: TGTGCCAGCAGTTTAGGGCTAGCGGGAGATCACGAGCAGTACTTC; cdr3_aa: CASSLGLAGDHEQYF
j_call: TRBJ2-3; d_call: .; clone_size: .; v_call: TRBV18; cdr3_nt: TGTGCCAGCTCACCAGACACTACAGGGTTTGCAGATACGCAGTATTTT; cdr3_aa: CASSPDTTGFADTQYF
j_call: TRBJ2-2; d_call: .; clone_size: once; v_call: TRBV10-3; cdr3_nt: TGTGCCATCAGTGAGAAGGGGCTAGAGCTGGGTAACACCGGGGAGCTGTTTTTT; cdr3_aa: CAISEKGLELGNTGELFF
j_call: TRBJ2-7; d_call: .; clone_size: .; v_call: TRBV6-5; cdr3_nt: TGTGCCAGCAGTAGGACTTTTAGCTCCTACGAGCAGTACTTC; cdr3_aa: CASSRTFSSYEQYF